This is a list of T cell receptor beta chains from one sample in a study of T cell responses to AZD1222 COVID-19 vaccine. Repertoires were generated with immunoSEQ multiplex PCR, while TCRdb's copy carries only in-frame clones and drops some. Of 150,000 to 180,000 clones listed, approximately 86% are singletons. This specimen was peripheral blood, taken after recovery from COVID-19. All receptors derive from an adult who had recovered from COVID-19. Both conserved end residues are part of each CDR3. Each record gives: V gene, J gene, D gene, clone size, CDR3 DNA, CDR3 protein. The D gene is left open where the match is weak. Some rows mark clone size as missing; the rest say once, few, many or name a class of expanded clone.

TRBV19,TRBJ2-7,TRBD2,once,TGTGCCAGTAGCCACGGGGTAGCGGGGTACGAGCAGTACTTC,CASSHGVAGYEQYF
TRBV6-5,TRBJ2-1,TRBD1,-,TGTGCCAGCAGCTGGTGGGGACAGGGTATCTATGAGCAGTTCTTC,CASSWWGQGIYEQFF
TRBV9,TRBJ2-7,-,-,TGTGCCAGCAGCGTCGGGGGCCTCTCCTACGAGCAGTACTTC,CASSVGGLSYEQYF
TRBV6-5,TRBJ2-1,TRBD1,-,TGTGCCAGCAGAAGACAGGGGATGGGGAATGAGCAGTTCTTC,CASRRQGMGNEQFF
TRBV28,TRBJ2-1,TRBD1,-,TGTGCCCACTCTCGAGGGGGCCCTCTTAACAATGAGCAGTTCTTC,CAHSRGGPLNNEQFF
TRBV5-8,TRBJ2-7,-,-,TGTGCCAGCAGAACCTTGTCGGGTAGAATGTACTACGAGCAGTACTTC,CASRTLSGRMYYEQYF
TRBV11-2,TRBJ2-7,-,-,TGTGCCAGCAGCTTTCTAAGGGGCCGGAGCTCCTACGAGCAGTACTTC,CASSFLRGRSSYEQYF
TRBV9,TRBJ1-3,-,once,TGTGCCAGCAGCGTAGTATCAGAGCCGGGAAACACCATATATTTT,CASSVVSEPGNTIYF
TRBV5-1,TRBJ1-5,TRBD1,-,TGCGCCAGCAGCCCGGGGACAGCTACTGATAGCAATCAGCCCCAGCATTTT,CASSPGTATDSNQPQHF
TRBV9,TRBJ2-1,-,-,TGTGCCAGCAGCCGAACGGCAAGTGAGCAGTTCTTC,CASSRTASEQFF
TRBV5-1,TRBJ2-1,-,-,TGCGCCAGCAGCTTGGAAGGGACCACCAATGAGCAGTTCTTC,CASSLEGTTNEQFF
TRBV5-4,TRBJ2-3,-,once,TGTGCCAGCAGCTTGGATCTAGCGAAAGATACGCAGTATTTT,CASSLDLAKDTQYF
TRBV7-2,TRBJ2-2,TRBD2,-,TGTGCCAGCAGCTTAGTCGCTAGCGGAAACACCGGGGAGCTGTTTTTT,CASSLVASGNTGELFF
TRBV28,TRBJ2-6,TRBD2,few,TGTGCCAGCAGTTTTCAGCGGGGGGACTCTGGGGCCAACGTCCTGACTTTC,CASSFQRGDSGANVLTF
TRBV27,TRBJ2-1,TRBD1,-,TGTGCCAGCAGTTTGAGGGGGCGCCACAATGAGCAGTTCTTC,CASSLRGRHNEQFF
TRBV27,TRBJ1-6,-,-,TGTGCCAGCAACCCGGGGGCAGGGGCGAATTCACCCCTCCACTTT,CASNPGAGANSPLHF
TRBV28,TRBJ2-7,-,-,TGTGCCACCGACGACAGGTACGAGCAGTACTTC,CATDDRYEQYF
TRBV6-2/TRBV6-3,TRBJ2-2,-,-,TGTGCCAGCAGTTACGAGACATCAGGGATGGGGACCGGGGAGCTGTTTTTT,CASSYETSGMGTGELFF
TRBV18,TRBJ1-2,-,once,TGTGCCAGCTCACCCTCCAGGGATATGACGGGGGGCTACACCTTC,CASSPSRDMTGGYTF
TRBV4-3,TRBJ1-4,-,once,TGCGCCAGCAGCCAAGGAACAGGGATTAATGAAAAACTGTTTTTT,CASSQGTGINEKLFF
TRBV29-1,TRBJ1-2,-,once,TGCAGCGTTGAGAGGGGGGCGCAGGGCTACACCTTC,CSVERGAQGYTF
TRBV7-3,TRBJ1-1,-,-,TGTGCCAGCAGCTTAGAACCCAACACTGAAGCTTTCTTT,CASSLEPNTEAFF
TRBV27,TRBJ2-7,TRBD1,-,TGTGCCAGCAGTTATGGGCCGGGACAGGGCAGAGACGAGCAGTACTTC,CASSYGPGQGRDEQYF
TRBV6-2/TRBV6-3,TRBJ1-5,-,-,TGTGCCAGCAGTTACTTACGAGCGGATCAGCCCCAGCATTTT,CASSYLRADQPQHF
TRBV15,TRBJ2-1,-,once,TGTGCCACCAGCATACGGACAGCCATCGTAGATGAGCAGTTCTTC,CATSIRTAIVDEQFF
TRBV14,TRBJ2-5,-,-,TGTGCCAGCAGCCAATTCCAGGGAAGCGGGACCCAGTACTTC,CASSQFQGSGTQYF
TRBV19,TRBJ2-1,TRBD1,once,TGTGCCAGTAACCGACAGGGCTCCTACAATGAGCAGTTCTTC,CASNRQGSYNEQFF
TRBV28,TRBJ2-1,-,-,TGTGCCAGCAGTTCTTCCTCCGGGGGATATGGTAAGCAGTTCTTC,CASSSSSGGYGKQFF
TRBV11-3,TRBJ1-1,TRBD1,-,TGTGCCAGCAGCCGAGAGACAGGGGAAGGCACTGAAGCTTTCTTT,CASSRETGEGTEAFF
TRBV5-1,TRBJ2-2,-,-,TGCGCCAGCAGCTTGAACAGGAACACCGGGGAGCTGTTTTTT,CASSLNRNTGELFF
TRBV5-6,TRBJ1-5,-,-,TGTGCCAGCAGCTTGGGAGGGAGACCCAATCAGCCCCAGCATTTT,CASSLGGRPNQPQHF
TRBV28,TRBJ2-7,-,-,TGTGCCAGCAGTTTAAGGGGCGTATATAGGGAGAACGAGCAGTACTTC,CASSLRGVYRENEQYF
TRBV11-1,TRBJ1-1,-,-,TGTGCCAGCAGCTTACCACAAGAAGCCGCTTTCTTT,CASSLPQEAAFF
TRBV14,TRBJ2-4,TRBD1,-,TGTGCCAGCAGCCGAACAGGGGTAGCCAAAAACATTCAGTACTTC,CASSRTGVAKNIQYF
TRBV2,TRBJ1-6,TRBD1,once,TGTGCCAGCAGGACCGGGACAGGGGGGACGTTCGATAATTCACCCCTCCACTTT,CASRTGTGGTFDNSPLHF
TRBV9,TRBJ2-7,-,-,TGTGCCAGCAGCGTAGGAAGGTCTTTGGGTTACGAGCAGTACTTC,CASSVGRSLGYEQYF
TRBV10-3,TRBJ2-1,TRBD2,-,TGTGCCATCAGTCCCCGACTAGCGGGTAGCTCCTACAATGAGCAGTTCTTC,CAISPRLAGSSYNEQFF
TRBV14,TRBJ2-2,-,-,TGTGCCAGCAGCCTCGGGACTTCCTGGAACACCGGGGAGCTGTTTTTT,CASSLGTSWNTGELFF
TRBV2,TRBJ2-5,-,-,TGTGCCAGCAGTGTGGGACACCAAGAGACCCAGTACTTC,CASSVGHQETQYF
TRBV3-1/TRBV3-2,TRBJ2-7,TRBD2,-,TGTGCCAGCAGCCAGGTAACTAGCGTTCCCCGCGAGCAGTACTTC,CASSQVTSVPREQYF
TRBV7-8,TRBJ2-7,TRBD1,-,TGTGCCAGCAGCTTGGACAGGGACCTCTACGAGCAGTACTTC,CASSLDRDLYEQYF
TRBV5-1,TRBJ1-1,-,-,TGCGCCAGCAGCTTGGATCCAGGGTCCACTGAAGCTTTCTTT,CASSLDPGSTEAFF
TRBV14,TRBJ2-3,-,-,TGTGCCAGCAGCCAAGATCTGGCAGATACGCAGTATTTT,CASSQDLADTQYF
TRBV7-9,TRBJ2-3,-,-,TGTGCCAGCAGCTTAGCGGGGGAAGATACGCAGTATTTT,CASSLAGEDTQYF
TRBV3-1/TRBV3-2,TRBJ1-5,-,-,TGTGCCAGCAGCCAAAGGCCGGGCGAGGCGCCCCAGCATTTT,CASSQRPGEAPQHF
TRBV15,TRBJ2-3,TRBD2,-,TGTGCCACCAGCAGACAACGAGTAGCGGGGGGGCCTCCAGATACGCAGTATTTT,CATSRQRVAGGPPDTQYF
TRBV28,TRBJ1-5,-,-,TGTGCCAGCAGTTTCGGGAGCGGGTACTTAAATCAGCCCCAGCATTTT,CASSFGSGYLNQPQHF
TRBV5-1,TRBJ1-2,-,-,TGCGCCAGCAGCTTTGAACCCACAGATTATGGCTACACCTTC,CASSFEPTDYGYTF
TRBV28,TRBJ2-7,TRBD1,once,TGTGCCAGCAGGACAGGGGGCTCCTACGAGCAGTACTTC,CASRTGGSYEQYF
TRBV2,TRBJ1-6,-,-,TGTGCCAGCATGCTGACAGATGGTTCACCCCTCCACTTT,CASMLTDGSPLHF